This T cell receptor (beta chain) originates from a study of radiotherapy plus CTLA-4 blockade in lung cancer. Study-level background: Objective responses occurred in 18% of patients; roughly 31% had disease control. Findings and caveats of the study: The study found tumor-derived TCR clones expanded in blood after radiotherapy plus ipilimumab.

A note on this clone: Its antigen is currently unknown.

This CDR3 has 11 residues. V lost 1 base and J 15 bases, leaving 10 bases between the germline ends. CDR1 is SGHAT and CDR2 is FQNNGV in the germline V gene. Using immunoSEQ multiplex PCR, the repertoire was profiled, and TCRdb retains in-frame clones only, with some absent. Of 80,000 or so clones listed, roughly 80% were seen once; the top ten hold about 0.79%. This TCR derives from a human donor with non-small cell lung cancer who had stable disease on radiotherapy plus ipilimumab. This rearrangement joins TRBV11-2 to TRBJ2-1; D is perhaps TRBD2 (5 bases). Sequences were derived from peripheral blood, sampled from a patient treated with radiotherapy plus ipilimumab. As DNA, the CDR3 is TGTGCCAGCAGCTTAGGAGGGAACAGGTTCTTC. Translated, it gives CASSLGGNRFF.